The rows below give T cell receptor beta chains drawn from one sample of a study of CD8+ T cells in alopecia areata. Assay used: immunoSEQ multiplex PCR; TCRdb lists only in-frame clones, some missing. The sample shows 10,000 to 15,000 clones, 55% to 80% of them seen only once. The sample here was skin, taken at week 4, from a patient treated with tofacitinib. The source is a human donor with alopecia areata. Each CDR3 is given with its conserved first and last residue. The order of the fields is J gene, V gene, D gene, clone size, CDR3 DNA, CDR3 protein. A D gene is named only where the DNA matches it firmly. Rows give clone size only sometimes, using once, few, many, or a class for an expanded clone.

J gene: TRBJ2-7; V gene: TRBV5-4; D gene: -; clone size: -; CDR3 DNA: TGTGCCAGCAGGTCTGACTGGGCGGGAGAGCAGTACTTC; CDR3 protein: CASRSDWAGEQYF
J gene: TRBJ1-1; V gene: TRBV6-5; D gene: TRBD1; clone size: -; CDR3 DNA: TGTGCCAGCAGTCGACAGGGTGGCACTGAAGCTTTCTTT; CDR3 protein: CASSRQGGTEAFF
J gene: TRBJ2-7; V gene: TRBV14; D gene: -; clone size: -; CDR3 DNA: TGTGCCAGCGGGGATTTCTACGAGCAGTACTTC; CDR3 protein: CASGDFYEQYF
J gene: TRBJ2-7; V gene: TRBV19; D gene: TRBD1; clone size: -; CDR3 DNA: TGTGCCAGTAGTGCCCGGACAGGGGTTAACGAGCAGTACTTC; CDR3 protein: CASSARTGVNEQYF
J gene: TRBJ1-5; V gene: TRBV4-3; D gene: -; clone size: once; CDR3 DNA: TGCGCCAGCAGCCTTTCCGCGCTTAGCAATCAGCCCCAGCATTTT; CDR3 protein: CASSLSALSNQPQHF
J gene: TRBJ2-7; V gene: TRBV7-2; D gene: -; clone size: -; CDR3 DNA: TGTGCCAGCAGCTTAGCGACCTACGAGCAGTACTTC; CDR3 protein: CASSLATYEQYF
J gene: TRBJ2-7; V gene: TRBV29-1; D gene: -; clone size: once; CDR3 DNA: TGCAGCGTTGTTGGCTGGGATTCCTACGAGCAGTACTTC; CDR3 protein: CSVVGWDSYEQYF
J gene: TRBJ2-2; V gene: TRBV2; D gene: -; clone size: -; CDR3 DNA: TGTGCCAGCCTTCCTGGCACAAGAAGAATACACACCGGGGAGCTGTTTTTT; CDR3 protein: CASLPGTRRIHTGELFF
J gene: TRBJ1-1; V gene: TRBV13; D gene: -; clone size: -; CDR3 DNA: TGTGCCAGCAGCTTAGGGCTGGGTAACACTGAAGCTTTCTTT; CDR3 protein: CASSLGLGNTEAFF
J gene: TRBJ2-7; V gene: TRBV19; D gene: TRBD1; clone size: few; CDR3 DNA: TGTGCCAGTAGTCCACGGACAGGGGGGTCCTACGAGCAGTACTTC; CDR3 protein: CASSPRTGGSYEQYF
J gene: TRBJ2-5; V gene: TRBV27; D gene: -; clone size: -; CDR3 DNA: TGTGCCAGCAAGTCGGTATCAGGGAGGGAGACCCAGTACTTC; CDR3 protein: CASKSVSGRETQYF
J gene: TRBJ1-5; V gene: TRBV7-2; D gene: -; clone size: -; CDR3 DNA: TGTGCCAGCAGCCCTTTGACAGCCCTCAATCAGCCCCAGCATTTT; CDR3 protein: CASSPLTALNQPQHF
J gene: TRBJ2-2; V gene: TRBV5-1; D gene: -; clone size: -; CDR3 DNA: TGCGCCAGCCAAGATCCACAGGGTACCGGGGAGCTGTTTTTT; CDR3 protein: CASQDPQGTGELFF
J gene: TRBJ2-3; V gene: TRBV7-2; D gene: -; clone size: -; CDR3 DNA: TGTGCCAGCAGCCAGGGCACAGATACGCAGTATTTT; CDR3 protein: CASSQGTDTQYF
J gene: TRBJ2-3; V gene: TRBV5-4; D gene: -; clone size: -; CDR3 DNA: TGTGCCAGCAGCTTGGATTTGCCGGCGAGCACAGATACGCAGTATTTT; CDR3 protein: CASSLDLPASTDTQYF
J gene: TRBJ1-3; V gene: TRBV7-2; D gene: -; clone size: -; CDR3 DNA: TGTGCCAGCAGCTTAGAGGGGACGGGCTCCACCATATATTTT; CDR3 protein: CASSLEGTGSTIYF
J gene: TRBJ1-2; V gene: TRBV4-1; D gene: TRBD1; clone size: -; CDR3 DNA: TGCGCCAGCAGCACCGCCGGGACAGCAAGCGTGTGGGGCTACACCTTC; CDR3 protein: CASSTAGTASVWGYTF
J gene: TRBJ1-5; V gene: TRBV4-3; D gene: -; clone size: few; CDR3 DNA: TGCGCCAGCAGCCTCAGAGGGGACCAGCCCCAGCATTTT; CDR3 protein: CASSLRGDQPQHF
J gene: TRBJ1-5; V gene: TRBV18; D gene: -; clone size: -; CDR3 DNA: TGTGCCAGCTCACCGAGCGGGGATCAGCCCCAGCATTTT; CDR3 protein: CASSPSGDQPQHF
J gene: TRBJ2-5; V gene: TRBV15; D gene: TRBD2; clone size: -; CDR3 DNA: TGTGCCACCAGCACCGGGACTAGCGGGGGGGCAGGAGAGACCCAGTACTTC; CDR3 protein: CATSTGTSGGAGETQYF
J gene: TRBJ2-7; V gene: TRBV7-6; D gene: TRBD1; clone size: few; CDR3 DNA: TGTGCCAGCAGCCCGGGGACAGGGGTGGCCTACGAGCAGTACTTC; CDR3 protein: CASSPGTGVAYEQYF
J gene: TRBJ2-5; V gene: TRBV2; D gene: -; clone size: -; CDR3 DNA: TGTGCCAGCACACTTAGCCAAGAGACCCAGTACTTC; CDR3 protein: CASTLSQETQYF
J gene: TRBJ1-1; V gene: TRBV18; D gene: TRBD1; clone size: -; CDR3 DNA: TGTGCCAGCTCGCCGGGACAGTTTTCAGCTTTCTTT; CDR3 protein: CASSPGQFSAFF
J gene: TRBJ1-4; V gene: TRBV5-8; D gene: TRBD1; clone size: -; CDR3 DNA: TGTGCCAGCAGCTTGGGACAGGGGGGAGAAAAACTGTTTTTT; CDR3 protein: CASSLGQGGEKLFF